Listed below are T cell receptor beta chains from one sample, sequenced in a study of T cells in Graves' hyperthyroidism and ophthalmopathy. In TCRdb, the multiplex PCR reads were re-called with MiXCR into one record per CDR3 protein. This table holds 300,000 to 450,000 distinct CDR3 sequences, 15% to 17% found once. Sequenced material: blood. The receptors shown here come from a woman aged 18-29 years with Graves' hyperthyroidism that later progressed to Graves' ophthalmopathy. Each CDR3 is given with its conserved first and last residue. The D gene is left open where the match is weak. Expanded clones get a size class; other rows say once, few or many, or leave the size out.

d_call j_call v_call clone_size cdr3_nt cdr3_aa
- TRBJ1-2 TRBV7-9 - TGTGCCAGCAGCTTAGGAAGGGCGGAGGCGTCTCTTAACTATGGCTACACCTTC CASSLGRAEASLNYGYTF
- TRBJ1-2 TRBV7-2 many TGTGCCAGCAGCTTAGCGCATATGCAGTACCCTAACTATGGCTACACCTTC CASSLAHMQYPNYGYTF
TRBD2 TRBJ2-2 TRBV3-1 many TGTGCCAGCAGCCAAGTCCGACTAGCTGTTCCCGGGGAGCTGTTTTTT CASSQVRLAVPGELFF
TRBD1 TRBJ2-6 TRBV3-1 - TGTGCCAGCAGCCGAGAGAACGACAGGGCTGGGGCCAACGTCCTGACTTTC CASSRENDRAGANVLTF
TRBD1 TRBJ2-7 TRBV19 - TGTGCCAGTAACATGTGGGGGACAGAGGACGAGCAGTACTTC CASNMWGTEDEQYF
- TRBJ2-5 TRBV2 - TGTGCCAGCACGAGGGGAGAAGAGACCCAGTACTTC CASTRGEETQYF
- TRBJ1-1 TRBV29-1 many TGCAGCGTTGAACGGGGATCAGCTTTCTTT CSVERGSAFF
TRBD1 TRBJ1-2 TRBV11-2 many TGTGCCAGCAGCTACGGGACAGGAGCTAACTATGGCTACACCTTC CASSYGTGANYGYTF
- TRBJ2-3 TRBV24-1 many TGTGCCACCAGTGCGGGAGATCATCCAGATACGCAGTATTTT CATSAGDHPDTQYF
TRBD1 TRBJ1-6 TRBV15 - TGTGCCACCAGCAGACGGGCCCGACAGGGGGGTTCACCCCTCCACTTT CATSRRARQGGSPLHF
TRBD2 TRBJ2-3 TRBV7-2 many TGTGCCAGCAGCTTACGCGGGAGTGCGGCAGATACGCAGTATTTT CASSLRGSAADTQYF
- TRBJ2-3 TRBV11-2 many TGTGCCAGCAGCTCCACCTCGGGTGCAGATACGCAGTATTTT CASSSTSGADTQYF
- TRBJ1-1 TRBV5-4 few TGTGCCAGCAGCTCCCCCTCGGGGGGTGAAGCTTTCTTT CASSSPSGGEAFF
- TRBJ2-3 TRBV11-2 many TGTGCCAGCAGCCTCTCTGGGAGGAGGAAAGATACGCAGTATTTT CASSLSGRRKDTQYF
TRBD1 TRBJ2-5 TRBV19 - TGTGCCAGTAGTCCCGACAGGGGGCACGTTGAGACCCAGTACTTC CASSPDRGHVETQYF
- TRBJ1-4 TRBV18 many TGTGCCAGCTCACCACCGCAGGGTTCGAATGAAAAACTGTTTTTT CASSPPQGSNEKLFF
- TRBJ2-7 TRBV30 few TGTGCCTGGAAACTACAGGGAGCCTACGAGCAGTACTTC CAWKLQGAYEQYF
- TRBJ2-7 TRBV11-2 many TGTGCCAGCAGCTTATCTACGGGTTCCTACGAGCAGTACTTC CASSLSTGSYEQYF
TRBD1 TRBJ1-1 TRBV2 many TGTGCCAGCAGCCGGGACAGGGGGCAAACTGAAGCTTTCTTT CASSRDRGQTEAFF
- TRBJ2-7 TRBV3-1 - TGTGCCAGCAGCCCGGGGTTGGCGCGGGACGGATACTCCTACGAGCAGTACTTC CASSPGLARDGYSYEQYF
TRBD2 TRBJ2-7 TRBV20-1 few TGCAGTGCTAGAGCCGGGACTAGCGGGAAGGACTTCTCCTACGAGCAGTACTTC CSARAGTSGKDFSYEQYF
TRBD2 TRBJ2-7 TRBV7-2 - TGTGCCAGCAGAAACCCGGGACTAGCCCCCTACGAGCAGTACTTC CASRNPGLAPYEQYF
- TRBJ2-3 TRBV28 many TGTGCCACATCCCGAACAGATACGCAGTATTTT CATSRTDTQYF
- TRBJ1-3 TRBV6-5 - TGTGCCAGCAGTTACTCGACGAGTAACTCTGGAAACACCATATATTTT CASSYSTSNSGNTIYF
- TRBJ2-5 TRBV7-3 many TGTGCCAGCAGCTTAACAGCTCTCAGCGGGGAGACCCAGTACTTC CASSLTALSGETQYF
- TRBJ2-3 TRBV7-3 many TGTGCCAGCAGCAAACAGGGGGGGATCACCACAGATACGCAGTATTTT CASSKQGGITTDTQYF
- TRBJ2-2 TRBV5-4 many TGTGCCAGCAGCTCTCGGACCGGGGAGCTGTTTTTT CASSSRTGELFF
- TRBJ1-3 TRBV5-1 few TGCGCCAGCAGCTTGGCCGGCTGGGGCTCTGGAAACACCATATATTTT CASSLAGWGSGNTIYF
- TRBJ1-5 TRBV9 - TGTGCCAGCAGCGTCCCCGGGGGGAGATTCCAGCCCCAGCATTTT CASSVPGGRFQPQHF
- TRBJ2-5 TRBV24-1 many TGTGCCACCAGTGCCCCCGGGGGCCACGGAGAGACCCAGTACTTC CATSAPGGHGETQYF
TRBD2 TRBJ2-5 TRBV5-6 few TGTGCCAGCAGCTCGGAGCGGGAGAATCAAGAGACCCAGTACTTC CASSSERENQETQYF
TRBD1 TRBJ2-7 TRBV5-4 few TGTGCCAGCAGCTTGGGGACAGGCATAACCTACGAGCAGTACTTC CASSLGTGITYEQYF
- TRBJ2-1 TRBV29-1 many TGCAGCGCCTTACCACTCGAGACAGGCTACAATGAGCAGTTCTTC CSALPLETGYNEQFF
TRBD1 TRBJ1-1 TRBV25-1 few TGTGCCAGCAGTGAATATGGCAGGGGGCACACTGAAGCTTTCTTT CASSEYGRGHTEAFF
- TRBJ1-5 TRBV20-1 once TGCAGTGCAGGACGGGTAAATCAGCCCCAGCATTTT CSAGRVNQPQHF
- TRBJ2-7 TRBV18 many TGTGCCAGCTCACCATTCTCTGGCTACGAGCAGTACTTC CASSPFSGYEQYF
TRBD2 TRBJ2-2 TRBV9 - TGTGCCAGCAGCGTAGAGGTTCCGTTCGGGACTAGCCTTTCCCCCGGGGAGCTGTTTTTT CASSVEVPFGTSLSPGELFF
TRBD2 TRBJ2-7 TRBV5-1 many TGCGCCAGCAGAAGACTAGCGGGCGACTCCTACGAGCAGTACTTC CASRRLAGDSYEQYF
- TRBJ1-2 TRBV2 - TGTGCCAGCCCCCGTCCGGCGGGGTCCTACTATGGCTACACCTTC CASPRPAGSYYGYTF
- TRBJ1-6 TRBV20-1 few TGCAGTGCTAGTACGGGGGTTGGAAATTCACCCCTCCACTTT CSASTGVGNSPLHF
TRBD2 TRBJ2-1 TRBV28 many TGTGCCAGCAGTTCCTTGAGAGCGGGAGCCTACAATGAGCAGTTCTTC CASSSLRAGAYNEQFF
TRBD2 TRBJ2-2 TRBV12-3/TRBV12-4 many TGTGCCAGCAGTCCCGGACTAGTCCGGGAGCTGTTTTTT CASSPGLVRELFF
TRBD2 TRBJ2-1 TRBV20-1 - TGCAGTGCTAGAGATTGGACTAGCGGGAGAAATGAGCAGTTCTTC CSARDWTSGRNEQFF
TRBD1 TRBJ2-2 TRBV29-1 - TGCAGCGTTGGCGTGGGGACAGGGTACACCGGGGAGCTGTTTTTT CSVGVGTGYTGELFF
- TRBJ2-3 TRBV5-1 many TGCGCCAGCAGCTTGCCGGCTTTGGAGACGGTTCCAGATACGCAGTATTTT CASSLPALETVPDTQYF
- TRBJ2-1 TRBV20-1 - TGCAGTGCCCCGGGGGGCACCTACAATGAGCAGTTCTTC CSAPGGTYNEQFF
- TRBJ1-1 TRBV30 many TGTGCCTGGAGTGATAGGCCTGAAGCTTTCTTT CAWSDRPEAFF
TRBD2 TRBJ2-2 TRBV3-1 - TGTGCCAGCAGCCAAGATAGTAGGACTAGCGGGAGAAGGGGCACCGGGGAGCTGTTTTTT CASSQDSRTSGRRGTGELFF
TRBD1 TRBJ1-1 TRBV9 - TGTGCCAGCAGCCCCAGACAGGGGGCGCCGATGACTGAAGCTTTCTTT CASSPRQGAPMTEAFF
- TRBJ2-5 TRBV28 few TGTGCCAGCCGCATCAGATTAGCGGTACAAGAGACCCAGTACTTC CASRIRLAVQETQYF
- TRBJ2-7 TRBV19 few TGTGCCAGTAGTATCACAACCGGGAGCTCCTACGAGCAGTACTTC CASSITTGSSYEQYF
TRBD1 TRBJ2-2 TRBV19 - TGTGCCAGTAGCGACCGGTGGGACAGCAACACCGGGGAGCTGTTTTTT CASSDRWDSNTGELFF
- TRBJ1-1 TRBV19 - TGTGCCAGTAGTACGGGGCAGAAGGGCACTGAAGCTTTCTTT CASSTGQKGTEAFF
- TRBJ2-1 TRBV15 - TGTGCCACCAGCAGAGATGGGGCTGGAAACAATGAGCAGTTCTTC CATSRDGAGNNEQFF
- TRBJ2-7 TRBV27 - TGTGCCAGCAGTTTATCTATTAGCTCCTACGAGCAGTACTTC CASSLSISSYEQYF
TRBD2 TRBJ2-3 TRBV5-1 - TGCGCCAGCAGCTTGGCGTCTAGCGGAGATACGCAGTATTTT CASSLASSGDTQYF
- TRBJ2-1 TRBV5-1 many TGCGCCAGCAGCTTAACCACTTCGGACAATGAGCAGTTCTTC CASSLTTSDNEQFF
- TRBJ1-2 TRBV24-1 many TGTGCCACCAGTGAATCGTATCTAGGGAGACCTCCATTCTATGGCTACACCTTC CATSESYLGRPPFYGYTF
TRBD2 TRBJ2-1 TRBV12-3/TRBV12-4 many TGTGCCAGCAGTTTCGTGAAGCGGACTAGCGGGATCCCGGAGCAGTTCTTC CASSFVKRTSGIPEQFF
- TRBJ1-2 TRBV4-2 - TGTGCCAGCAGCCAAGAGAGCAGGGGAATTGGATATGGCTACACCTTC CASSQESRGIGYGYTF